One sample yielded the 3 T cell receptor beta chains listed below, sequenced in a study of monozygotic twins with cystic fibrosis. The protocol was immunoSEQ multiplex PCR, while the TCRdb copy is restricted to in-frame clones and leaves out a portion. This sample has some 17,000 clones, with approximately 96% found just once. The sample taken for sequencing was blood. All receptors derive from a girl aged 2 to 9 with cystic fibrosis.

This clone was seen once. The chain uses TRBV7-2 and TRBJ2-5; D is unclear. CDR1 SGHTA and CDR2 FQGNSA come from the germline V gene. V was clipped by 1 base and J by 2 bases, with 11 bases between them. The CDR3 runs to 15 residues. The chain's CDR3 is CASSLVVGRQETQYF. For the CDR3, the DNA is TGTGCCAGCAGCTTAGTTGTAGGCAGACAAGAGACCCAGTACTTC.

The chain couples TRBV6-1 to TRBJ1-2; weak D call: TRBD1 (5 bases). CDR3 length equals 13 residues. The V end was cut by 4 bases, the J end by 8 bases, with 14 bases between. Germline values: CDR1 MNHNS, CDR2 SASEGT. CDR3 sequence reads: CASSVTAPSGYTF. The CDR3 region has the DNA TGTGCCAGCAGTGTGACAGCTCCCAGCGGCTACACCTTC.

The chain uses TRBV30 and TRBJ1-1, with D uncertain. CDR1 GTSNPN and CDR2 SVGIG come from the germline V gene (reference sequence). V was cut by 4 bases and J by 11 bases, with 20 bases left in between. The CDR3 covers 13 residues. The CDR3 region has the DNA TGTGCCTGGACCCGACTCCCCCCCACGAACGCTTTCTTT. Translated: CAWTRLPPTNAFF.